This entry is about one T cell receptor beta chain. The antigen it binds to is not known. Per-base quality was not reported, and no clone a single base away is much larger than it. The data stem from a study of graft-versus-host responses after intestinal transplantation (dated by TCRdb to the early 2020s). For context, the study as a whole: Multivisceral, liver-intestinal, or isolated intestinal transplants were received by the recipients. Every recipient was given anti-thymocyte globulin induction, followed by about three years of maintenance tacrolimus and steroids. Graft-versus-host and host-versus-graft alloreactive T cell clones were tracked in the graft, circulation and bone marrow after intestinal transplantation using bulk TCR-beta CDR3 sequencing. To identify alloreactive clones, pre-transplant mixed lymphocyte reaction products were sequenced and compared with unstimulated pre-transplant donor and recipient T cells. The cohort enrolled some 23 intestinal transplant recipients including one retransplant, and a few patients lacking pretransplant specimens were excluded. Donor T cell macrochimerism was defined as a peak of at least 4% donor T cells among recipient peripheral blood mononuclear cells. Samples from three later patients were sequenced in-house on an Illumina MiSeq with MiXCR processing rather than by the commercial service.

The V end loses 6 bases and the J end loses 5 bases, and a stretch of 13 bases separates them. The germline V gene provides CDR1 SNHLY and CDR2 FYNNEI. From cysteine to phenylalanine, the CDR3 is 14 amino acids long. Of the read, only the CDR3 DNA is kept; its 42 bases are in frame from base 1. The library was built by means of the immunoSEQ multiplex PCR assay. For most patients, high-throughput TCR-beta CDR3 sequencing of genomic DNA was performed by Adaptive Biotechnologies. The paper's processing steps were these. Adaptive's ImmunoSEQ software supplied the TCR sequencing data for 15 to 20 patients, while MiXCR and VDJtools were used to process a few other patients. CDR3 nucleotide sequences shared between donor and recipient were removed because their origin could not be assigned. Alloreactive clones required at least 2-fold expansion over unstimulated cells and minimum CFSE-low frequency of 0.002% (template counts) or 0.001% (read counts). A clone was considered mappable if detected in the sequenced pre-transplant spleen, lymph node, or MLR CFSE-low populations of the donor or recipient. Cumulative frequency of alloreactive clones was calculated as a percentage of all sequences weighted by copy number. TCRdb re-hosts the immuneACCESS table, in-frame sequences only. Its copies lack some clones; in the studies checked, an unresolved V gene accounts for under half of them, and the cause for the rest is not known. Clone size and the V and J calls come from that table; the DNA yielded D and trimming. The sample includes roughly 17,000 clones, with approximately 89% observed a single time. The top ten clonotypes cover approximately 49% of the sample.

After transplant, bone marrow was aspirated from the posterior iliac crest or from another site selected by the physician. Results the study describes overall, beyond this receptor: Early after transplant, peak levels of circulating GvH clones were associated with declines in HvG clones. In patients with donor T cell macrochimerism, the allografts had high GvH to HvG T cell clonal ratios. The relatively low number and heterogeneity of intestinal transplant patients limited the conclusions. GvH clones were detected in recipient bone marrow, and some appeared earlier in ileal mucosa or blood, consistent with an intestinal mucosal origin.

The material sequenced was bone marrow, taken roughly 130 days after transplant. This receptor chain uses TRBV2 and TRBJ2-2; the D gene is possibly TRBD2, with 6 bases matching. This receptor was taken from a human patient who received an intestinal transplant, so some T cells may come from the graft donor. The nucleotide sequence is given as TGTGCCAGCAGCCTAAAAGGAGGGACCGGGGAGCTGTTTTTT. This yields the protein CASSLKGGTGELFF.